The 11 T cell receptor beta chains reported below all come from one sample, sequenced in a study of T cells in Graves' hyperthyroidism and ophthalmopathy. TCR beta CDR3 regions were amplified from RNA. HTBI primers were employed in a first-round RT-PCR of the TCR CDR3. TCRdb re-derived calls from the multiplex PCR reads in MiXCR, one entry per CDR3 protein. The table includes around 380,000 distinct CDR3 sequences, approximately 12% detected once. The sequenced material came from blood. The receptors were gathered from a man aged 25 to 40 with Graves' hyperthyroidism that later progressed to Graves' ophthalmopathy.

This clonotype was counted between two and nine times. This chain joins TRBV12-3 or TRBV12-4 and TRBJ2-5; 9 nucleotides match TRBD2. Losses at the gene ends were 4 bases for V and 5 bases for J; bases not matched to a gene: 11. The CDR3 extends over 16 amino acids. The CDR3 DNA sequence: TGTGCCAGCAGTTCCTTGCGCGCGGGGGGGCCGGAGACCCAGTACTTC. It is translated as CASSSLRAGGPETQYF.

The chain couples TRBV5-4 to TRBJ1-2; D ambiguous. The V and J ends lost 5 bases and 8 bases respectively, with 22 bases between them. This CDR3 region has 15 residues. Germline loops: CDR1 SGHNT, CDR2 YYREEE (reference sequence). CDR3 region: CASSSGRVVSEGYTF. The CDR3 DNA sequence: TGTGCCAGCAGTTCTGGACGGGTAGTCTCGGAAGGCTACACCTTC.

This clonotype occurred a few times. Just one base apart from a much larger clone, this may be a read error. The CDR3 protein is CASSHWGVNQSQHF. The DNA for the CDR3 is TGTGCCAGCAGCCACTGGGGGGTCAATCAGTCCCAGCATTTT. This chain uses TRBV11-2 with TRBJ1-5; a weak D match, TRBD1 (5 bases). CDR3 size: 14 residues. The V gene's germline CDR1 is SGHAT and CDR2 FQNNGV.

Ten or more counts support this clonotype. Here the CDR3 DNA reads TGTGCCAGCAGTTTATTGGAGGGGTCAGGGCCCCAGCATTTT. Its protein is CASSLLEGSGPQHF. The chain joins TRBV27 to TRBJ1-5, with D possibly matching TRBD1 (5 bases). V was shortened by 1 base and J by 9 bases, with 13 bases between the two germline ends. This CDR3 comprises 14 residues. Germline CDR1 MNHEY, CDR2 SMNVEV (reference sequence).

CDR3 region: CASSAARWLAKNIQYF. CDR3 nucleotide sequence: TGTGCCAGCAGCGCTGCTCGGTGGCTAGCCAAAAACATTCAGTACTTC. V gene TRBV7-9 combines with J gene TRBJ2-4; D remains unclear. The CDR3 runs to 16 residues. The V end lost 5 bases, the J end lost 0 bases, and 14 bases lay between the germline ends. Germline V gene lookup returns CDR1 SEHNR and CDR2 FQNEAQ (reference sequence).

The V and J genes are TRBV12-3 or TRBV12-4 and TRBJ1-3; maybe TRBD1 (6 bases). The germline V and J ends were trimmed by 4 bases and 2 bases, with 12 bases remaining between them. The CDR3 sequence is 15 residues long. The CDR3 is CASSSGAQTGNTIYF. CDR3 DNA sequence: TGTGCCAGCAGTTCGGGGGCGCAGACTGGAAACACCATATATTTT.

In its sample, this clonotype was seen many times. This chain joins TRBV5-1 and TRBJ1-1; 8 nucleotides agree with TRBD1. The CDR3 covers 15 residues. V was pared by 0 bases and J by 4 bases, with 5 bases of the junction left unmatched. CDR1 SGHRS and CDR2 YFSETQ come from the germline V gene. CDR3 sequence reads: CASSLGRTGGTEAFF. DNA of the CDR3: TGCGCCAGCAGCTTGGGTAGAACAGGGGGCACTGAAGCTTTCTTT.

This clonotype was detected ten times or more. The CDR3 here is CATSRAGTSATNEKLFF. DNA for the CDR3: TGTGCCACCAGCAGAGCTGGGACATCTGCAACTAATGAAAAACTGTTTTTT. The J gene is TRBJ1-4, the V gene TRBV15, with D possibly being TRBD1 (6 bases). Trimming stripped 1 base from V and 0 bases from J, with 12 bases between. Germline V lookup: CDR1 LNHNV, CDR2 YYDKDF (reference sequence). There are 17 residues in the CDR3.

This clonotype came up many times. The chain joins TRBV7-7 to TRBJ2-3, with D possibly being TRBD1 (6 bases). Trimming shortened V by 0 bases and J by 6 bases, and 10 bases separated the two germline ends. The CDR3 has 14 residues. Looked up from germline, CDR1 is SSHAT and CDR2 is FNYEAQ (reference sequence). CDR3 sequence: CASSLATGSDTQYF. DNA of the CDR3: TGTGCCAGCAGCTTAGCCACAGGGTCGGATACGCAGTATTTT.

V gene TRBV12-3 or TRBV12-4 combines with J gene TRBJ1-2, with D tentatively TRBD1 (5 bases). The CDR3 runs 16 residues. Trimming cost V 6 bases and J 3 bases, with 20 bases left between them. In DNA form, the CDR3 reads TGTGCCAGCAGCTTGGGACCGCAACGTTTCTACTATGGCTACACCTTC. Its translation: CASSLGPQRFYYGYTF.

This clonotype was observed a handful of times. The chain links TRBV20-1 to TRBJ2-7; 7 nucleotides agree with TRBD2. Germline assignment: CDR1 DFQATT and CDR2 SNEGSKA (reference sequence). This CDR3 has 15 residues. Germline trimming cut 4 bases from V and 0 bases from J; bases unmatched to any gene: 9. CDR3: CSAKAFGTTSYEQYF. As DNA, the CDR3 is TGCAGTGCTAAGGCCTTCGGGACTACCTCCTACGAGCAGTACTTC.